This T cell receptor beta chain stems from a study of cytomegalovirus exposure and HLA in healthy donors. Amplification used 60 Vbeta primers and 13 Jbeta primers. Clones were sequenced by immunoSEQ multiplex PCR, and TCRdb holds only the in-frame ones, with some missing. The sample consists of roughly 120,000 clones, 80% of them appearing once. The ends lost 2 bases at V and 2 bases at J; junction bases unmatched: 6. The CDR3 contains 17 residues. CDR1 and CDR2 from the germline V gene are SGHNT and YENEEA. Sequencing was done on a sample of PBMCs. The chain carries TRBV11-3 and TRBJ2-1, with 10 bases aligning to TRBD2. This receptor was taken from a man in his thirties or forties in good health and CMV-seronegative. CDR3 nucleotides: TGTGCCAGCAGCTTATTAGCGGGAGGCGGGGCCTACAATGAGCAGTTCTTC. Translation: CASSLLAGGGAYNEQFF.